This TCR beta chain appears in the sequencing data of a study of T cell responses to AZD1222 COVID-19 vaccine. Study-wide results and limits: Two AZD1222 doses significantly raised spike-specific TCR breadth and depth over controls. Most donors were white British, females outnumbered males, and clonal diversity was possibly underestimated. Sampled repertoires all dated from after the peak T cell response.

Repertoires were generated with immunoSEQ multiplex PCR, while TCRdb's copy carries only in-frame clones and drops some. Altogether about 170,000 clones are present, over 80% being singletons, with the ten largest covering roughly 4.3%. The CDR3 extends over 14 amino acids. Trimming removed 3 bases at V and 4 bases at J, with 12 bases between. The V gene's germline CDR1 is KGHSY and CDR2 FQNENV. Note on this clone: Antigen: not known.

The clonotype comes from an adult who received the MenACWY meningococcal vaccine as a control. The chain employs TRBV16 and TRBJ1-1; no firm D call. The material was peripheral blood, obtained 28 days after the second dose of the MenACWY control vaccine. The CDR3 spells CASSHIFPGTEAFF. As DNA, the CDR3 is TGTGCCAGCAGCCACATATTCCCGGGCACTGAAGCTTTCTTT. Full variable domain (rest looked up from reference TRBV16 and TRBJ1-1): GEEVAQTPKHLVRGEGQKAKLYCAPIKGHSYVFWYQQVLKNEFKFLISFQNENVFDETGMPKERFSAKCLPNSPCSLEIQATKLEDSAVYFCASSHIFPGTEAFFGQGTRLTVV.